These T cell receptor beta chains were read from a single sample in a study of CD8 T cells in Susac syndrome. TCRdb redid the calling of the immunoSEQ multiplex PCR reads with MiXCR, one entry per CDR3 protein. The repertoire has 250,000 to 300,000 distinct CDR3 sequences, 89% of them found once; the top ten carry approximately 0.2%. The specimen sequenced was CD8+ T cells from PBMCs. Every receptor here comes from a human donor with multiple sclerosis. The CDR3 runs from the conserved cysteine through the conserved F or W. A D gene is named only where the DNA matches it firmly. Clone sizes are given selectively: once, few, many, or a class where the clone is expanded.

clone size,D gene,J gene,V gene,CDR3 DNA,CDR3 protein
-,-,TRBJ2-7,TRBV29-1,TGCAGCGTTGAAGGGGGGGAAAAGGGGCTCCCCTACGAGCAGTACTTC,CSVEGGEKGLPYEQYF
-,-,TRBJ1-5,TRBV7-8,TGTGCCAGCAGCTTAAGACAGGTTTTCAGTCAGCCCCAGCATTTT,CASSLRQVFSQPQHF
few,-,TRBJ1-1,TRBV6-2/TRBV6-3,TGTGCCAGCAGTTACGACGAAAGGCCTAGGGCTTTCTTT,CASSYDERPRAFF
-,-,TRBJ1-4,TRBV28,TGTGCCAGCAGTTCTACCGGGAGAGCCATTAATGAAAAACTGTTTTTT,CASSSTGRAINEKLFF
-,TRBD1,TRBJ2-7,TRBV7-8,TGTGCCAGCAGCTTACACGCCGGACAGGGGGCCTACGAGCAGTACTTC,CASSLHAGQGAYEQYF
-,-,TRBJ1-4,TRBV5-1,TGCGCCAGCAGCCCGGCCGGCGGGGGAGGCGAAAAACTGTTTTTT,CASSPAGGGGEKLFF
-,TRBD1,TRBJ2-7,TRBV27,TGTGCCACTTTACAGGGGCCCGAGCAGTACTTC,CATLQGPEQYF
once,TRBD1,TRBJ2-7,TRBV11-2,TGTGCCAGCAGAACCGGGACAGGCGCCTACGAGCAGTACTTC,CASRTGTGAYEQYF
-,TRBD2,TRBJ2-7,TRBV13,TGTGCCAGCAGCTACGGACTAGCGGAATTGCGGGGGGGTGCCTACGGGCAGTACTTC,CASSYGLAELRGGAYGQYF
-,-,TRBJ1-5,TRBV19,TGTGCCAGTGAAAGCTTCCCTCAGGGCAGCAATCAGCCCCAGCATTTT,CASESFPQGSNQPQHF
-,-,TRBJ2-7,TRBV6-5,TGTGCCAGCAGTTTCGGGCAGGGTAGTAACGAGCAGTACTTC,CASSFGQGSNEQYF
-,TRBD2,TRBJ2-7,TRBV12-3/TRBV12-4,TGTGCCAGCAGACCGGGACTAGCGATCGACGAGCAGTACTTC,CASRPGLAIDEQYF
few,-,TRBJ1-1,TRBV7-2,TGTGCCAGCAGCCCGGCTCCGGGGAAAGCTTTCTTT,CASSPAPGKAFF
-,TRBD2,TRBJ2-4,TRBV4-3,TGCGCCAGCAGCCAGGTTGGACTAGCGGACACCAAAAACATTCAGTACTTC,CASSQVGLADTKNIQYF
-,-,TRBJ2-7,TRBV7-9,TGTGCCAGCAGCTTAGATGGCGTCGTAACCTACGAGCAGTACTTC,CASSLDGVVTYEQYF
-,TRBD2,TRBJ2-7,TRBV4-2,TGTGCCAGCAGCCAAGGACTAGCGAACGAGCAGTACTTC,CASSQGLANEQYF
-,TRBD1,TRBJ2-5,TRBV20-1,TGCAGTGCTAGATCGGGACAGGGACGTCGAGAGACCCAGTACTTC,CSARSGQGRRETQYF
-,-,TRBJ2-7,TRBV27,TGTGCCAGCAGAGCATTAGACAGAGCCTACGAGCAGTACTTC,CASRALDRAYEQYF
once,-,TRBJ1-6,TRBV28,TGTGCCAGCAGTCCCACAGAAGGGAATTCACCCCTCCACTTT,CASSPTEGNSPLHF
once,TRBD1,TRBJ2-3,TRBV29-1,TGCAGCGTTGAAGATCAACGGACAGGGGGAGCAGATACGCAGTATTTT,CSVEDQRTGGADTQYF